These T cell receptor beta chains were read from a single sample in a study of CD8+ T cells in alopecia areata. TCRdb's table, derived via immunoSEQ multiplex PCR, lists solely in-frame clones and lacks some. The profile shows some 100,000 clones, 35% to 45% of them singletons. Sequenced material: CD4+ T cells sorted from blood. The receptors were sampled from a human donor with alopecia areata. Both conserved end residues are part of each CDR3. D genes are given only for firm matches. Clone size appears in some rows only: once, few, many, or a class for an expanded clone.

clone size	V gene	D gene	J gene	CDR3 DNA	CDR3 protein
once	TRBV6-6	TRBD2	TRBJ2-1	TGTGCCAGCAGTGGGAGGACTAGCGGGATGGGCAATGAGCAGTTCTTC	CASSGRTSGMGNEQFF
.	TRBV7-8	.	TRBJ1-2	TGTGCCAGCAGCCTTGACAGGCTTCTTTCCAACTATGGCTACACCTTC	CASSLDRLLSNYGYTF
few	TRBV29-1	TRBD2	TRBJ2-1	TGCAGCGTAGCCAGACTAGCGGGACCGTACAATGAGCAGTTCTTC	CSVARLAGPYNEQFF
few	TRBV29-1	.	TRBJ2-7	TGCAGCGTTGCCCAGGGAGGGACAAGTTCCTACGAGCAGTACTTC	CSVAQGGTSSYEQYF
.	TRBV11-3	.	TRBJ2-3	TGTGCCAGCAGCACCGGACAGACAGATACGCAGTATTTT	CASSTGQTDTQYF
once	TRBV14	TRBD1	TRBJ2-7	TGTGCCAGCAGCCAAGAAATACCCGGGACAGGGGCGGGACACGAGCAGTACTTC	CASSQEIPGTGAGHEQYF
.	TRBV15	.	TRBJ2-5	TGTGCCACCAGCAGAGATGGAGGGGCACAAGAGACCCAGTACTTC	CATSRDGGAQETQYF
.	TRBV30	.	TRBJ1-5	TGTGCCTGGAGCCCCAGCCCCAATCAGCCCCAGCATTTT	CAWSPSPNQPQHF
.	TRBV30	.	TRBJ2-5	TGTGCCTGGAACAGTCGTCGACAAGAGACCCAGTACTTC	CAWNSRRQETQYF
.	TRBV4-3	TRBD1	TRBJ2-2	TGCGCCAGCAGCCAAGAAAGGGGGCGTAACACCGGGGAGCTGTTTTTT	CASSQERGRNTGELFF
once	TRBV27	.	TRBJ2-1	TGTGCCAGCAGCTCGGTAGGAAGGTCCTACAATGAGCAGTTCTTC	CASSSVGRSYNEQFF
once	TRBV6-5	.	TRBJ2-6	TGTGCCAGCAGTTACTCTAGGGCGGGGGCCAACGTCCTGACTTTC	CASSYSRAGANVLTF
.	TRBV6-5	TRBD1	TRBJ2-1	TGTGCCAGCAGTTACCGCGGGACAGGAGGGAATGAGCAGTTCTTC	CASSYRGTGGNEQFF
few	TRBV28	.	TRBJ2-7	TGTGCCAGCAGTTTATTAGTCAGACCCAGCTCCTACGAGCAGTACTTC	CASSLLVRPSSYEQYF
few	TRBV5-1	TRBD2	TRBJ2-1	TGCGCCAGCCAGATTGGGGGACTAGCGGGAAATGAGCAGTTCTTC	CASQIGGLAGNEQFF
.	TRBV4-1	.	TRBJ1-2	TGCGCCAGCAGCCAAGAAGAGCTAGGACAGTATGGCTACACCTTC	CASSQEELGQYGYTF
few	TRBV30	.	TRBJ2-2	TGTGCCTGGAGCAAAATAGCAAGCACCGGGGAGCTGTTTTTT	CAWSKIASTGELFF
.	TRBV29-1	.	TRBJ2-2	TGCAGCGCCACCCCACGGGGACCGACCACCGGGGAGCTGTTTTTT	CSATPRGPTTGELFF
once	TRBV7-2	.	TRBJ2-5	TGTGCCAGCAGAATACACAGGGCTGAGACCCAGTACTTC	CASRIHRAETQYF
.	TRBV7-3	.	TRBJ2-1	TGTGCCAGCAGCTCGCCGGACAGCCTTGAGCAGTTCTTC	CASSSPDSLEQFF
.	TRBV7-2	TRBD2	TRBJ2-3	TGTGCCAGCAGCCCCCGGGGAGCGGGGAGCACAGATACGCAGTATTTT	CASSPRGAGSTDTQYF
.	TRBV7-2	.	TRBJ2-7	TGTGCCAGCAGCTTAGGGGCAGGGCCCTACGAGCAGTACTTC	CASSLGAGPYEQYF
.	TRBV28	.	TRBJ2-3	TGTGCCAGCACCAAGTGGCCGTCCGCGTATTTT	CASTKWPSAYF
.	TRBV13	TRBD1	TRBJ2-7	TGTGCCAGCAGCCCGAGACAGGGGGCAAAGAACGAGCAGTACTTC	CASSPRQGAKNEQYF
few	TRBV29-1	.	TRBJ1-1	TGCAGCGTCCAGGAGGCCATGAACACTGAAGCTTTCTTT	CSVQEAMNTEAFF
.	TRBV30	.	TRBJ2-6	TGTGCCTTGCCGGGACGGGGATCTGGGGCCAACGTCCTGACTTTC	CALPGRGSGANVLTF